The 19 T cell receptor beta chains below come from one sample, sequenced in a study of regulatory T cells in long-lasting Graves disease. CDR3 regions were amplified by Arm-PCR using iRepertoire HTBI primers to build TCR beta libraries. From the multiplex PCR reads, TCRdb called clonotypes with MiXCR, one entry per CDR3 protein. The sample records around 420,000 distinct CDR3 sequences, 14% to 15% being singletons. The time point denotes: newly diagnosed GD, antithyroid drugs for less than 3 months. PBMC-derived RNA was used for the TCR library. These data were also reused for a study on T cells in Graves' hyperthyroidism and ophthalmopathy.

Sample: peripheral blood mononuclear cells (PBMCs), taken at new diagnosis, from a patient treated with antithyroid drugs. The source of these receptors is a woman between 40 and 55 years old with Graves disease.

This clonotype was seen many times. This sequence joins TRBV9 and TRBJ1-4; D perhaps matches TRBD1 (5 bases). From germline, CDR1 is SGDLS and CDR2 YYNGEE. The CDR3 length is 13 residues. V lost 5 bases to trimming and J lost 7 bases, with 12 bases between them. CDR3 in DNA: TGTGCCAGCAGTCGGGACGGACTTGAAAAACTGTTTTTT. Protein product: CASSRDGLEKLFF.

This clonotype was detected many times. The rearrangement uses TRBV27 and TRBJ2-5; 12 nucleotides agree with TRBD2. The CDR3 has 18 amino acids. With 0 bases clipped from V and 2 bases from J, the junction kept 7 bases outside the gene matches. Germline V gene data show CDR1 as MNHEY and CDR2 as SMNVEV (reference sequence). CDR3 amino acids: CASSLSGATSGSQETQYF. The CDR3 DNA sequence: TGTGCCAGCAGTTTATCGGGGGCGACTAGCGGGAGTCAAGAGACCCAGTACTTC.

This sequence joins TRBV11-3 and TRBJ2-7; 8 bases are a match to TRBD2. The junction had 4 bases not matched to a gene; V was cut back by 0 bases and J by 6 bases. The CDR3 has 14 amino acids. The V gene's germline CDR1 is SGHNT and CDR2 YENEEA. The CDR3: CASSLEREAAEQYF. CDR3 sequence (DNA): TGTGCCAGCAGCTTAGAGCGGGAGGCAGCCGAGCAGTACTTC. Filled out from reference TRBV11-3 and TRBJ2-7, the complete variable domain reads EAGVVQSPRYKIIEKKQPVAFWCNPISGHNTLYWYLQNLGQGPELLIRYENEEAVDDSQLPKDRFSAERLKGVDSTLKIQPAELGDSAVYLCASSLEREAAEQYFGPGTRLTVT.

The rearrangement joins TRBV11-2 to TRBJ2-1; 9 positions match TRBD2. With 5 bases clipped from V and 8 bases from J, the junction kept 13 bases outside the gene matches. Germline-derived CDR1 and CDR2 are SGHAT and FQNNGV. The length of the CDR3 is 16 residues. The CDR3 loop reads CASSRAGREGHDEQFF. The CDR3 region has the DNA TGTGCCAGCAGCCGCGCGGGGCGGGAGGGCCACGATGAGCAGTTCTTC.

This clonotype was counted at least ten times. The V call is TRBV11-1, the J call TRBJ2-2, with D perhaps TRBD1 (6 bases). This CDR3 spans 16 amino acids. Between the trimmed V and J ends, which lost 0 bases and 4 bases, there was a span of 12 bases. Germline V gives CDR1 SGHAT, CDR2 FQDESV (reference sequence). Written as DNA, the CDR3 is TGTGCCAGCAGCTTAGCGACAGGACGGGGCACCGGGGAGCTGTTTTTT. Protein product: CASSLATGRGTGELFF.

This clonotype has a count of ten or more. The J gene is TRBJ2-5, the V gene TRBV28; tentative D call: TRBD1 (6 bases). With 3 bases removed from V and 1 base from J, the gap between germline ends came to 9 bases. CDR1 is MDHEN and CDR2 is SYDVKM in the germline V gene. This CDR3 is 14 amino acids long. The CDR3 bases are TGTGCCAGCAGTTTTCAGGGGATCCAAGAGACCCAGTACTTC. Its translation: CASSFQGIQETQYF. Together with reference TRBV28 and TRBJ2-5, the CDR3 gives the full variable domain: DVKVTQSSRYLVKRTGEKVFLECVQDMDHENMFWYRQDPGLGLRLIYFSYDVKMKEKGDIPEGYSVSREKKERFSLILESASTNQTSMYLCASSFQGIQETQYFGPGTRLLVL.

This clonotype has a count of ten or more. The genes are TRBV27 and TRBJ2-3; TRBD2 aligns across 13 bases. J was trimmed by 3 bases and V by 6 bases; bases with no gene match: 6. The CDR3 has 16 residues. Looked up from germline, CDR1 is MNHEY and CDR2 is SMNVEV (reference sequence). The CDR3 spells CASSKTSGRLTDTQYF. CDR3 in DNA: TGTGCCAGCAGCAAGACTAGCGGGAGGTTGACAGATACGCAGTATTTT.

This clonotype was picked up many times. The V call is TRBV7-9, the J call TRBJ1-3; TRBD1 might be the D (5 bases). This CDR3 spans 16 amino acids. V gave up 5 bases and J gave up 0 bases, with 14 bases separating them. Per the germline V gene, CDR1 is SEHNR and CDR2 is FQNEAQ (reference sequence). The CDR3 loop is CASSIGLGHSGNTIYF. The DNA of the CDR3 is TGTGCCAGCAGCATTGGGCTAGGACACTCTGGAAACACCATATATTTT.

In its sample, this clonotype was seen many times. V usage is TRBV6-1 and J usage is TRBJ1-5, with a tentative D call TRBD1 (5 bases). This CDR3 spans 13 amino acids. V was trimmed by 3 bases and J by 11 bases, leaving 14 bases between them. CDR1 is MNHNS and CDR2 is SASEGT in the germline V gene. The CDR3 is CASSETALVTQHF. The DNA for the CDR3 is TGTGCCAGCAGTGAGACAGCCCTAGTAACCCAGCATTTT.

The chain has TRBV5-5 and TRBJ2-7, with no clear D. The germline gives CDR1 SGHKS, CDR2 YYEKEE (reference sequence). The CDR3 extends over 13 amino acids. Trimming took off 5 bases at V and 1 base at J, with 10 bases between the two ends. In nucleotides, the CDR3 is TGTGCCAGCAGATGGTCTGGATCCTACGAGCAGTACTTC. This codes for CASRWSGSYEQYF.

The chain has TRBV5-4 and TRBJ2-7, with D maybe TRBD2 (5 bases). Germline assignment: CDR1 SGHNT and CDR2 YYREEE (reference sequence). This CDR3 spans 17 amino acids. Trimming stripped 4 bases from V and 3 bases from J, with 23 bases between. CDR3 sequence: CASSDTGSPRFDYEQYF. The CDR3 DNA sequence: TGTGCCAGCAGCGATACGGGAAGCCCCCGCTTCGACTACGAGCAGTACTTC. The whole variable domain, filled in from reference TRBV5-4 and TRBJ2-7, reads ETGVTQSPTHLIKTRGQQVTLRCSSQSGHNTVSWYQQALGQGPQFIFQYYREEENGRGNFPPRFSGLQFPNYSSELNVNALELDDSALYLCASSDTGSPRFDYEQYFGPGTRLTVT.

In this sample, this clonotype turned up a few times. V gene TRBV7-9 combines with J gene TRBJ2-3; 9 nucleotides agree with TRBD1. The CDR3 runs to 17 residues. The germline V gene has CDR1 SEHNR and CDR2 FQNEAQ (reference sequence). V shed 6 bases, J shed 0 bases, and the junction held 10 bases outside the gene matches. The CDR3 spells CASRLTPGQGSTDTQYF. The CDR3 region has the DNA TGTGCCAGCAGACTCACCCCGGGACAGGGTAGCACAGATACGCAGTATTTT.

A few counts support this clonotype. The chain combines TRBV7-9 with TRBJ1-5, with 7 bases matching TRBD1. CDR1 SEHNR and CDR2 FQNEAQ come from the germline V gene (reference sequence). The CDR3 is made up of 16 amino acids. V lost 5 bases, J lost 5 bases, and 12 bases stayed unmatched. The CDR3 DNA is TGTGCCAGCAGCCTAGGGACAGCGTCGATCGATCAGCCCCAGCATTTT. This gives the protein CASSLGTASIDQPQHF. Full variable domain (missing parts from reference TRBV7-9 and TRBJ1-5): DTGVSQNPRHKITKRGQNVTFRCDPISEHNRLYWYRQTLGQGPEFLTYFQNEAQLEKSRLLSDRFSAERPKGSFSTLEIQRTEQGDSAMYLCASSLGTASIDQPQHFGDGTRLSIL.

This clonotype was seen many times. This chain joins TRBV10-3 and TRBJ2-7; 7 bases agree with TRBD2. CDR3 length equals 14 residues. The germline V gene encodes CDR1 ENHRY and CDR2 SYGVKD. V lost 4 bases, J lost 6 bases, and 9 bases stayed unmatched. The CDR3 DNA sequence: TGTGCCATCAGTGGGGCGGGAGAACTTGGCGAGCAGTACTTC. Protein product: CAISGAGELGEQYF.

In this sample, this clonotype turned up many times. CDR3 DNA sequence: TGTGCCAGCACCAATCCGACAGGGAGCTCTGGAAACACCATATATTTT. Translating gives CASTNPTGSSGNTIYF. This chain connects TRBV28 to TRBJ1-3; 7 bases align to TRBD1. From germline, CDR1 is MDHEN and CDR2 SYDVKM. The CDR3 contains 16 residues. V shed 7 bases, J shed 0 bases, and the junction held 9 bases outside the gene matches.

This clonotype was detected many times. The gene calls are TRBV15 and TRBJ2-2; the match to TRBD2 covers 14 bases. This CDR3 is 17 amino acids long. The V gene end was trimmed by 4 bases and the J gene end by 2 bases; junction bases not matched to a gene: 3. Germline V gene sequence: CDR1 LNHNV, CDR2 YYDKDF (reference sequence). In nucleotides, the CDR3 is TGTGCCACCAGCACCGGGACTAGCGGGAGCAACACCGGGGAGCTGTTTTTT. It translates to CATSTGTSGSNTGELFF.

This chain joins TRBV10-3 and TRBJ2-2; a possible D gene is TRBD2 (6 bases). This CDR3 has 13 amino acids. The germline V gene encodes CDR1 ENHRY and CDR2 SYGVKD. With 6 bases removed from V and 4 bases from J, the gap between germline ends came to 9 bases. This chain's CDR3 is CAIRGTGTGELFF. The CDR3 DNA follows: TGTGCCATCAGAGGGACTGGCACCGGGGAGCTGTTTTTT.

This clonotype was recorded many times. V gene TRBV15 combines with J gene TRBJ1-2, with TRBD1 identical over 8 bases. Germline assignment: CDR1 LNHNV and CDR2 YYDKDF (reference sequence). With 4 bases clipped from V and 3 bases from J, the junction kept 4 bases outside the gene matches. The CDR3 is 14 amino acids. CDR3 loop: CATSTDRGHYGYTF. The DNA of the CDR3 is TGTGCCACCAGCACAGACAGGGGACACTATGGCTACACCTTC.

The chain links TRBV7-2 to TRBJ2-5; D gene ambiguous. Trimming stripped 1 base from V and 2 bases from J, with 11 bases between. The CDR3 is made up of 15 amino acids. CDR1 is SGHTA, CDR2 FQGNSA, per germline. The CDR3 protein is CASSLGLVEQETQYF. The CDR3 DNA reads as TGTGCCAGCAGCTTAGGATTGGTGGAGCAAGAGACCCAGTACTTC.